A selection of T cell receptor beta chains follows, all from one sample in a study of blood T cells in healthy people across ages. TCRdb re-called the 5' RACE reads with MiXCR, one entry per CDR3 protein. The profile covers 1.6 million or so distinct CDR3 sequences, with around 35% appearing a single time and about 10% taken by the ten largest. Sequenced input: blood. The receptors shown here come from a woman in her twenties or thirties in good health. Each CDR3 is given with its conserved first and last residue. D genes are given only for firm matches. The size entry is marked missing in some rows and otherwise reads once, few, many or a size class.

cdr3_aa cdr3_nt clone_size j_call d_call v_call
CASSLMLERTDTQYF TGCGCCAGCAGCTTGATGTTAGAGAGGACAGATACGCAGTATTTT few TRBJ2-3 . TRBV5-1
CASSGRLAGGTNNEQFF TGTGCCAGCAGCGGCCGACTAGCGGGAGGGACCAACAATGAGCAGTTCTTC few TRBJ2-1 TRBD2 TRBV9
CSARSDRQPTYNEQFF TGCAGTGCTAGAAGTGACCGGCAGCCTACCTACAATGAGCAGTTCTTC few TRBJ2-1 . TRBV20-1
CASREDDSATQYF TGTGCCAGCAGGGAAGACGATTCGGCGACCCAGTACTTC . TRBJ2-5 . TRBV2
CASSDRLSGTPRDEQFF TGTGCCAGCAGCGATCGGCTGAGCGGGACTCCCAGAGATGAGCAGTTCTTC . TRBJ2-1 TRBD2 TRBV9
CVSSATGTGKTDTQYF TGTGTCAGCAGCGCGACGGGGACAGGGAAAACAGATACGCAGTATTTT . TRBJ2-3 TRBD1 TRBV7-9
CASRQGLRGTDTQYF TGCGCCAGCCGACAGGGCTTGAGGGGCACAGATACGCAGTATTTT few TRBJ2-3 TRBD1 TRBV5-1
CASSSERPNSGANVLTF TGTGCCAGCAGCTCCGAGCGACCGAACTCTGGGGCCAACGTCCTGACTTTC . TRBJ2-6 . TRBV7-9
CASLGPGLNGYTF TGTGCCAGCCTAGGGCCAGGGCTAAATGGCTACACCTTC few TRBJ1-2 . TRBV12-3/TRBV12-4
CASAPGFDQPQHF TGTGCCAGTGCGCCCGGTTTCGATCAGCCCCAGCATTTT . TRBJ1-5 . TRBV6-5
CSVTHEEGYEQYF TGCAGCGTTACCCACGAGGAAGGGTACGAGCAGTACTTC many TRBJ2-7 . TRBV29-1
CASSFGGSGANGLTF TGTGCCAGCAGTTTTGGCGGGTCAGGGGCCAACGGCCTGACTTTC . TRBJ2-6 . TRBV28
CASSPLAAGSNEQYF TGTGCCAGCAGCCCTCTAGCGGCGGGGTCCAACGAGCAGTACTTC . TRBJ2-7 TRBD2 TRBV11-1